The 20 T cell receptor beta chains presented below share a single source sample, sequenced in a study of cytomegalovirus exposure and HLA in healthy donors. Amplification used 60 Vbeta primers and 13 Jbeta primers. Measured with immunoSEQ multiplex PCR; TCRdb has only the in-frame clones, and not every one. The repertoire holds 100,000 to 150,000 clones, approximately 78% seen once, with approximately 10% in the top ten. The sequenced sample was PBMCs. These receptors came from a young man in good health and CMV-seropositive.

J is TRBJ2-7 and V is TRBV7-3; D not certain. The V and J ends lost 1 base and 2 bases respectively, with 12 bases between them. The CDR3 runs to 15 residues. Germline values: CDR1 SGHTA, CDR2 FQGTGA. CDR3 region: CASSLSVGAPYEQYF. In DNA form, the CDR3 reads TGTGCCAGCAGCTTAAGCGTTGGAGCCCCCTACGAGCAGTACTTC.

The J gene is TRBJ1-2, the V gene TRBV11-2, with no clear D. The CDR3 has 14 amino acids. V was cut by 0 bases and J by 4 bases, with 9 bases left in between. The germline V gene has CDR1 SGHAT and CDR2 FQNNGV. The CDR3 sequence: CASSLEEGGYGYTF. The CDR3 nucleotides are TGTGCCAGCAGCTTAGAAGAGGGAGGCTATGGCTACACCTTC. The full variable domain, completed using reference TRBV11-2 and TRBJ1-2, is EAGVAQSPRYKIIEKRQSVAFWCNPISGHATLYWYQQILGQGPKLLIQFQNNGVVDDSQLPKDRFSAERLKGVDSTLKIQPAKLEDSAVYLCASSLEEGGYGYTFGSGTRLTVV.

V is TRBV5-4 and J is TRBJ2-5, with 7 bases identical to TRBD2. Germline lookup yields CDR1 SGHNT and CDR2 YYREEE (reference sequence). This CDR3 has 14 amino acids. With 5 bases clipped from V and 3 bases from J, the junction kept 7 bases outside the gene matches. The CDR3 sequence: CASSLTGTKETQYF. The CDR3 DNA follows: TGTGCCAGCAGTCTCACCGGGACTAAAGAGACCCAGTACTTC.

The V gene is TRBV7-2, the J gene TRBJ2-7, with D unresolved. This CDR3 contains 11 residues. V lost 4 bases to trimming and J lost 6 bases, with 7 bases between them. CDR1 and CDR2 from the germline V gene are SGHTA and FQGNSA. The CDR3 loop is CASSSLVEQYF. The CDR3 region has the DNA TGTGCCAGCAGCTCCCTTGTCGAGCAGTACTTC.

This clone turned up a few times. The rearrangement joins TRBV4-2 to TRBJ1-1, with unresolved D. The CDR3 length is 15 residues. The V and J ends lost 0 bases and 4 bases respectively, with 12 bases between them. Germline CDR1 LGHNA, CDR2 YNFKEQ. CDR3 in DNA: TGTGCCAGCAGCCAAGATGAGCAGTGGGCCACTGAAGCTTTCTTT. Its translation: CASSQDEQWATEAFF.

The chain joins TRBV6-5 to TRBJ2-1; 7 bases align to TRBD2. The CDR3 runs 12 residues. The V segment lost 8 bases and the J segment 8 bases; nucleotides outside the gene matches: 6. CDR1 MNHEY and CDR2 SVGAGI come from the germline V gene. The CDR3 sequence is CASYGRFYEQFF. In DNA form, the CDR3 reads TGTGCCAGCTACGGGAGGTTTTATGAGCAGTTCTTC.

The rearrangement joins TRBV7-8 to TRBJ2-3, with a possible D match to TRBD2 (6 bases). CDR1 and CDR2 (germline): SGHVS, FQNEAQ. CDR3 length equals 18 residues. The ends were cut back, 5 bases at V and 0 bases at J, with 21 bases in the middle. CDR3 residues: CASSTRRSGGASTDTQYF. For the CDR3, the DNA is TGTGCCAGCAGCACTCGACGTAGCGGAGGGGCTAGCACAGATACGCAGTATTTT.

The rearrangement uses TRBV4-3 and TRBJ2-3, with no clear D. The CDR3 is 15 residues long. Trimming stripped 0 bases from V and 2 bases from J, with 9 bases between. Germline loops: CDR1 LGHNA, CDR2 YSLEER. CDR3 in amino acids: CASSQELHSTDTQYF. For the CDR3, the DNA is TGCGCCAGCAGCCAAGAACTACATTCCACAGATACGCAGTATTTT.

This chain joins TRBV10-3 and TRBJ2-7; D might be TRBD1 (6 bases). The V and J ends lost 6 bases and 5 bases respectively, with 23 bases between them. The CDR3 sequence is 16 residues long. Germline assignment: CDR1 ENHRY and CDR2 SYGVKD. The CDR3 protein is CAISPTDRQRGHEQYF. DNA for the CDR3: TGTGCCATCAGCCCGACCGACAGGCAACGCGGTCACGAGCAGTACTTC.

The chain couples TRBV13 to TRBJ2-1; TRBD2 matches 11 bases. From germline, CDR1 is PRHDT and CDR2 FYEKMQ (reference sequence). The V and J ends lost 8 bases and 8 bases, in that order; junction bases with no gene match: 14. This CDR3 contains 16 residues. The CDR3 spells CASGGVAGGPGYEQFF. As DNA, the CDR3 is TGTGCCAGCGGCGGGGTAGCGGGAGGGCCAGGGTATGAGCAGTTCTTC.

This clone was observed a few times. In nucleotides, the CDR3 is TGTGCCAGCAGCACAGGACAGGGGGCAGATACGCAGTATTTT. It codes for CASSTGQGADTQYF. The V gene is TRBV11-2, the J gene TRBJ2-3; TRBD1 aligns across 10 bases. The CDR3 spans 14 residues. Germline values: CDR1 SGHAT, CDR2 FQNNGV. The V and J ends lost 5 bases and 4 bases, in that order; junction bases with no gene match: 3.

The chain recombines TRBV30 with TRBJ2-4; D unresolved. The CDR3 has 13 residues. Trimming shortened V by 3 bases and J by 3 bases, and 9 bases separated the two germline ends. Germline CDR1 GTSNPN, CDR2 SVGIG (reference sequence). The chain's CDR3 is CAWSVGGKNIQYF. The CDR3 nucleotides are TGTGCCTGGAGCGTCGGCGGCAAAAACATTCAGTACTTC.

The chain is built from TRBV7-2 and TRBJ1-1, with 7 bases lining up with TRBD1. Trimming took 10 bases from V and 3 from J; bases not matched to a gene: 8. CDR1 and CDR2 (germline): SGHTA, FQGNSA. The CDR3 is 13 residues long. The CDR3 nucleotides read TGTGCCATACAAACGGGACAGTACACTGAAGCTTTCTTT. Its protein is CAIQTGQYTEAFF.

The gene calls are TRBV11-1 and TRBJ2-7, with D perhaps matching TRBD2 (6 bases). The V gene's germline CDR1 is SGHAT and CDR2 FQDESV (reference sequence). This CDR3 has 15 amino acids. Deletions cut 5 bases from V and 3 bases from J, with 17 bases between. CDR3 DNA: TGTGCCAGCAGCCGCCAGGCGGGGCGCAACTACGAGCAGTACTTC. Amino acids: CASSRQAGRNYEQYF.

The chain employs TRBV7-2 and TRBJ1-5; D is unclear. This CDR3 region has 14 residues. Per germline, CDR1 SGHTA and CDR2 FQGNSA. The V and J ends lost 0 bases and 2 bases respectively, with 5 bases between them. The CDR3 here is CASSLAGGNQPQHF. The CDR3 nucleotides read TGTGCCAGCAGCTTAGCCGGTGGCAATCAGCCCCAGCATTTT.

CDR3 residues: CASSFSRDNEQFF. CDR3 DNA sequence: TGTGCCAGCAGTTTCTCCAGGGACAATGAGCAGTTCTTC. The V and J genes are TRBV6-5 and TRBJ2-1, with D possibly matching TRBD1 (5 bases). The germline V gene has CDR1 MNHEY and CDR2 SVGAGI. This CDR3 comprises 13 residues. Trimming cost V 4 bases and J 5 bases, with 9 bases left between them.

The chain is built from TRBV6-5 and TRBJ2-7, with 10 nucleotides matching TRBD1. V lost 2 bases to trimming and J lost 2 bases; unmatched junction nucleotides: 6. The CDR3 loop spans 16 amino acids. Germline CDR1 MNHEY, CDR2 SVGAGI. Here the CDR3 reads CASSYRGTGEPYEQYF. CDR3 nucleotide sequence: TGTGCCAGCAGTTACCGCGGGACAGGGGAACCCTACGAGCAGTACTTC.

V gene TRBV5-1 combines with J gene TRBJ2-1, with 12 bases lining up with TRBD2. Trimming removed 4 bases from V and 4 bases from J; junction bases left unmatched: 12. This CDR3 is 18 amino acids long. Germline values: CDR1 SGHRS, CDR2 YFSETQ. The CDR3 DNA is TGCGCCAGCAGCCGCTCTGTCCAACTAGCGGGGGGATACAATGAGCAGTTCTTC. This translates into CASSRSVQLAGGYNEQFF.

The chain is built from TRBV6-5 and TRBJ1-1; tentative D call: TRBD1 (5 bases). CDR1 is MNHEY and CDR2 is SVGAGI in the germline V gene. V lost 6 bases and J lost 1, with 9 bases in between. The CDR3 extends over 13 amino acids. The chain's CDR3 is CASRRTQNTEAFF. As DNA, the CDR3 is TGTGCCAGCAGGCGGACACAGAACACTGAAGCTTTCTTT.

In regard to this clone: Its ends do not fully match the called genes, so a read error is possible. The CDR3 nucleotides read TGTGCCAGCAGCTTACTAGCCTACGATGAGCAGTTCTTC. Translation: CASSLLAYDEQFF. This chain uses TRBV7-6 with TRBJ2-1; tentative D call: TRBD2 (5 bases). Looked up from germline, CDR1 is SGHVS and CDR2 is FNYEAQ. The CDR3 has 13 amino acids.